What follows are 17 T cell receptor beta chains derived from one specimen sequenced in a study of PD-1 blockade in classical Hodgkin lymphoma. Only in-frame clones appear in the TCRdb table, and some are missing; sequencing was by immunoSEQ multiplex PCR. This sample yields 20,000 to 30,000 clones, of which 91% are seen a single time; roughly 0.58% belongs to the top ten. Indicated time point: newly diagnosed, previously untreated cHL patient sample. The study purified CD4+ T cells from thawed PBMCs using magnetic negative selection. Specimen: CD4+ T cells from blood. All receptors come from a human donor with classical Hodgkin lymphoma.

A word on this clone: Compared with germline, one end of the junction differs, possibly owing to a read error. In the same sample, other DNA sequences code for this CDR3. V is TRBV7-2 and J is TRBJ2-3; TRBD2 is a possible D gene (7 bases). Germline-derived CDR1 and CDR2 are SGHTA and FQGNSA. This CDR3 has 19 residues. The CDR3 DNA follows: TGTGCCAGCAGTTTAGGGGGGATAGGACTAGGTCTTAGCACAGATACGCAGTATTTT. Translating gives CASSLGGIGLGLSTDTQYF.

The chain is built from TRBV30 and TRBJ1-4; no definite D call. This CDR3 spans 14 amino acids. V was cut by 0 bases and J by 1 base, with 6 bases left in between. Germline V lookup: CDR1 GTSNPN, CDR2 SVGIG (reference sequence). The CDR3 reads CAWSVLGTNEKLFF. The CDR3 DNA is TGTGCCTGGAGTGTACTGGGAACTAATGAAAAACTGTTTTTT.

The CDR3 is CASSRWTRDSTDTQYF. The CDR3 bases are TGTGCCAGCAGCCGCTGGACTAGGGATAGCACAGATACGCAGTATTTT. V and J are TRBV7-6 and TRBJ2-3; 7 nucleotides align to TRBD2. With 5 bases clipped from V and 0 bases from J, the junction kept 8 bases outside the gene matches. Germline CDR1 and CDR2: SGHVS and FNYEAQ. The CDR3 sequence is 16 residues long. Supplemented by reference TRBV7-6 and TRBJ2-3, the full variable domain reads GAGVSQSPRYKVTKRGQDVALRCDPISGHVSLYWYRQALGQGPEFLTYFNYEAQQDKSGLPNDRFSAERPEGSISTLTIQRTEQRDSAMYRCASSRWTRDSTDTQYFGPGTRLTVL.

This chain links TRBV28 with TRBJ1-5, with D possibly TRBD1 on 5 matching bases. From germline, CDR1 is MDHEN and CDR2 SYDVKM. Trimming stripped 6 bases from V and 3 bases from J, with 24 bases between. This CDR3 region has 18 residues. This chain's CDR3 is CASSMLRLKTGVNQPQHF. The DNA of the CDR3 is TGTGCCAGCAGCATGCTTCGTCTCAAAACAGGAGTCAATCAGCCCCAGCATTTT.

The chain combines TRBV14 with TRBJ2-5; 7 bases align to TRBD1. The germline V gene encodes CDR1 SGHDN and CDR2 FVKESK. V shed 0 bases, J shed 2 bases, and the junction held 3 bases outside the gene matches. CDR3 length: 15 amino acids. The CDR3 DNA reads as TGTGCCAGCAGCCAAGAGAGGGGGCGGCAAGAGACCCAGTACTTC. Its translation: CASSQERGRQETQYF.

This sequence joins TRBV27 and TRBJ1-1, with D possibly matching TRBD1 (5 bases). The CDR3 has 16 amino acids. With 6 bases removed from V and 3 bases from J, the gap between germline ends came to 20 bases. Germline loops: CDR1 MNHEY, CDR2 SMNVEV (reference sequence). CDR3 sequence reads: CASSRAWGMEDTEAFF. Written as DNA, the CDR3 is TGTGCCAGCAGCCGTGCCTGGGGGATGGAAGACACTGAAGCTTTCTTT.

This chain joins TRBV5-1 and TRBJ1-1; a weak D match, TRBD1 (5 bases). There are 14 residues in the CDR3. V was cut by 0 bases and J by 4 bases, with 10 bases left in between. Germline V gene lookup returns CDR1 SGHRS and CDR2 YFSETQ. CDR3 protein: CASSLAQTATEAFF. In DNA, the CDR3 is TGCGCCAGCAGCTTGGCCCAGACAGCCACTGAAGCTTTCTTT.

This rearrangement joins TRBV5-1 to TRBJ2-1, with D perhaps given as TRBD1 or TRBD2 (5 bases each). This CDR3 region has 16 residues. Germline V gene lookup returns CDR1 SGHRS and CDR2 YFSETQ. V was cut by 4 bases and J by 1 base, with 15 bases left in between. DNA of the CDR3: TGCGCCAGCAGCCGGACGGGACGGAATTCCTACAATGAGCAGTTCTTC. This gives the protein CASSRTGRNSYNEQFF.

The chain employs TRBV5-6 and TRBJ2-7; 10 nucleotides agree with TRBD1. The CDR3 is made up of 15 amino acids. Germline V gene data show CDR1 as SGHDT and CDR2 as YYEEEE. The junction had 6 bases not matched to a gene; V was cut back by 1 base and J by 5 bases. The CDR3 protein is CASSLTGTGANEQYF. CDR3 DNA sequence: TGTGCCAGCAGCTTGACCGGGACAGGGGCTAACGAGCAGTACTTC.

The V gene is TRBV28, the J gene TRBJ1-6; 9 bases map to TRBD1. CDR1 and CDR2 (germline): MDHEN, SYDVKM. This CDR3 region has 16 residues. The J segment lost 6 bases and the V segment lost 7 bases, leaving 10 bases of the junction unmatched. The CDR3 DNA reads as TGTGCCAGCACCCCTGCGGTGGGACAGGGTAATTCACCCCTCCACTTT. Translated: CASTPAVGQGNSPLHF.

The V gene is TRBV11-2, the J gene TRBJ2-2; D not resolved. The V end lost 2 bases, the J end lost 4 bases, and 14 bases lay between the germline ends. From germline, CDR1 is SGHAT and CDR2 FQNNGV. The CDR3 sequence is 16 residues long. In DNA form, the CDR3 reads TGTGCCAGCAGCTTATTCGGACCACGAAGCACCGGGGAGCTGTTTTTT. Translated, it gives CASSLFGPRSTGELFF.

The V and J genes are TRBV4-3 and TRBJ2-2, with TRBD1 identical over 9 bases. Losses at the gene ends were 4 bases for V and 3 bases for J; bases not matched to a gene: 9. The V gene's germline CDR1 is LGHNA and CDR2 YSLEER. CDR3 length: 17 amino acids. The CDR3 spells CASSPAWDRDHTGELFF. The CDR3 DNA is TGCGCCAGCAGCCCCGCGTGGGACAGGGACCACACCGGGGAGCTGTTTTTT.

The rearrangement joins TRBV5-1 to TRBJ2-7, with 8 bases that match TRBD1. CDR1 and CDR2 from the germline V gene are SGHRS and YFSETQ. This CDR3 has 14 amino acids. V lost 4 bases and J lost 2; bases outside the gene matches: 5. DNA of the CDR3: TGCGCCAGCAGCCTGGGACAGGTTCCCTACGAGCAGTACTTC. Translated: CASSLGQVPYEQYF.

The CDR3 is CASSYWSGGKNSPLHF. The CDR3 DNA sequence: TGTGCCAGCAGTTACTGGTCAGGGGGGAAGAATTCACCCCTCCACTTT. V usage is TRBV6-5 and J usage is TRBJ1-6; the match to TRBD1 covers 7 bases. This CDR3 is built from 16 residues. The V gene's germline CDR1 is MNHEY and CDR2 SVGAGI. V gave up 1 base and J gave up 7 bases; unmatched junction bases: 7.

The genes are TRBV4-1 and TRBJ1-2; tentatively, D is TRBD1 (6 bases). Germline lookup yields CDR1 MGHRA and CDR2 YSYEKL. The CDR3 covers 16 residues. Trimming took 3 bases from V and 8 from J, leaving 22 bases between them. DNA of the CDR3: TGCGCCAGCAGCCAGTCTTCGGGGGGCTCAGGAAGGGGCTACACCTTC. It yields the protein CASSQSSGGSGRGYTF.

DNA for the CDR3: TGTGCCAGCAGTTCTCCGGCGGGGGGGCAGGGGACCCAGTACTTC. Its translation is CASSSPAGGQGTQYF. The chain joins TRBV6-5 to TRBJ2-5, with 9 nucleotides matching TRBD2. The germline V gene encodes CDR1 MNHEY and CDR2 SVGAGI. The V gene end was trimmed by 4 bases and the J gene end by 7 bases; junction bases not matched to a gene: 10. CDR3 length: 15 residues.

The chain recombines TRBV18 with TRBJ1-6; no firm D call. This CDR3 contains 15 residues. Deletions cut 2 bases from V and 3 bases from J, with 8 bases between. Per germline, CDR1 KGHSH and CDR2 LQKENI. For the CDR3, the DNA is TGTGCCAGCTCACCAGGGTCAAGCTATAATTCACCCCTCCACTTT. It yields the protein CASSPGSSYNSPLHF.